Shown below are 32 T cell receptor beta chains from a single sample sequenced in a study of T cell repertoires in cytomegalovirus infection (dated by TCRdb to the late 2010s). TCRdb records Illumina HiSeq 1500 as the sequencer. The public reads were run again by TCRdb, first through fastp at Q25 and then through MiXCR, and only productive beta chains were kept. Merged by CDR3 protein, the rows form single entries marked with the most common genes and DNA. The sample profile shows about 830,000 distinct CDR3 sequences; 30% to 35% of them were found once. The top ten constitute over 10% of the sample. The treatment or condition label of this sample denotes: in vitro stimulation with specific CMV peptide epitopes to enrich CMV-specific T cells. These receptors have no identified antigens. The sequencing here drew on cultured CD8+ T cells from PBMCs, taken from culture after CMV antigen stimulation. Every receptor here comes from a human donor in good health (CMV status not recorded). Some clones in this sample may be carry-over from other donors' samples.

This clonotype was seen a handful of times. The chain combines TRBV5-1 with TRBJ2-1, with 7 bases fitting TRBD2. This CDR3 has 15 amino acids. V gave up 0 bases and J gave up 7 bases; unmatched junction bases: 7. The germline V gene has CDR1 SGHRS and CDR2 YFSETQ. The CDR3 loop reads CASSLAVGGVNEQFF. The CDR3 region has the DNA TGCGCCAGCAGCTTGGCCGTGGGGGGGGTAAATGAGCAGTTCTTC.

The rearrangement joins TRBV28 to TRBJ1-1; D remains unclear. Trimming cost V 7 bases and J 1 base, with 13 bases left between them. This CDR3 is built from 14 residues. Germline CDR1 and CDR2: MDHEN and SYDVKM. DNA for the CDR3: TGTGCCAGCATAGAACGGGGAGGGAACACTGAAGCTTTCTTT. This encodes CASIERGGNTEAFF. Complete variable domain (other parts from reference TRBV28 and TRBJ1-1): DVKVTQSSRYLVKRTGEKVFLECVQDMDHENMFWYRQDPGLGLRLIYFSYDVKMKEKGDIPEGYSVSREKKERFSLILESASTNQTSMYLCASIERGGNTEAFFGQGTRLTVV.

The CDR3: CASSYRDSPSGELFF. In nucleotides, the CDR3 is TGTGCCAGCAGTTATCGGGACTCCCCCTCCGGGGAGCTGTTTTTT. The rearrangement links TRBV6-5 to TRBJ2-2; possibly TRBD2 for D (6 bases). V dropped 3 bases and J dropped 6 bases, with 14 bases sitting between them. This CDR3 has 15 amino acids. Per the germline V gene, CDR1 is MNHEY and CDR2 is SVGAGI.

CDR3 DNA: TGTGCCAGCAGCAGCATCGGGGGAGGGGGCGTATGGCAGCCCCAGCATTTT. Translated, it gives CASSSIGGGGVWQPQHF. The V and J genes are TRBV28 and TRBJ1-5, with 7 nucleotides matching TRBD1. Germline assignment: CDR1 MDHEN and CDR2 SYDVKM. This CDR3 has 17 amino acids. V lost 6 bases, J lost 7 bases, and 18 bases stayed unmatched.

This clonotype was counted between two and nine times. This chain links TRBV6-5 with TRBJ1-4, with TRBD1 as a possible D gene (5 bases). CDR3 length equals 15 residues. With 1 base removed from V and 8 bases from J, the gap between germline ends came to 14 bases. CDR1 MNHEY and CDR2 SVGAGI come from the germline V gene. CDR3 sequence reads: CASSYLDNFGEKLFF. The DNA for the CDR3 is TGTGCCAGCAGTTACTTGGACAATTTTGGGGAAAAACTGTTTTTT.

This clonotype was detected only a few times. The chain joins TRBV10-2 to TRBJ1-1, with 11 nucleotides matching TRBD1. The trim removed 2 bases at V and 1 base at J, leaving 9 bases unmatched. The germline gives CDR1 WSHSY, CDR2 SAAADI. The CDR3 has 18 amino acids. CDR3 DNA sequence: TGCGCCAGCAGTGAGGGTTGGTGGGACAGGGGGTCGAACACTGAAGCTTTCTTT. It codes for CASSEGWWDRGSNTEAFF.

This chain uses TRBV10-3 with TRBJ2-6; weak D call: TRBD1 (6 bases). CDR3 size: 17 residues. Trimming left V 4 bases short and J 0 bases short, with 13 bases between. Germline V gene data show CDR1 as ENHRY and CDR2 as SYGVKD. Here the CDR3 reads CAISGQEPSSGANVLTF. The CDR3 region has the DNA TGTGCCATCAGTGGACAGGAACCATCCTCTGGGGCCAACGTCCTGACTTTC.

This clonotype has ten or more counts. The J gene is TRBJ2-3, the V gene TRBV12-3 or TRBV12-4; 9 bases map to TRBD1. The CDR3 length is 16 residues. The trim removed 5 bases at V and 2 bases at J, leaving 8 bases unmatched. CDR3 DNA sequence: TGTGCCAGCAGTGCCCGGACAGGGGTCCACACAGATACGCAGTATTTT. Translation gives CASSARTGVHTDTQYF.

The rearrangement links TRBV7-2 to TRBJ1-5, with no clear D. Germline CDR1 and CDR2: SGHTA and FQGNSA. CDR3 length: 13 amino acids. With 4 bases removed from V and 4 bases from J, the gap between germline ends came to 8 bases. In nucleotides, the CDR3 is TGTGCCAGCAGCTGGACGCTAAATCAGCCCCAGCATTTT. Amino acid sequence: CASSWTLNQPQHF.

This clonotype was recorded a few times. The chain has TRBV7-6 and TRBJ2-1; 7 bases agree with TRBD2. The V gene's germline CDR1 is SGHVS and CDR2 FNYEAQ. The J segment lost 12 bases and the V segment lost 1 base, leaving 6 bases of the junction unmatched. CDR3 size: 13 residues. Written as DNA, the CDR3 is TGTGCCAGCAGCTTAGGATCCGGGGGGTTGCAGTTCTTC. Residues: CASSLGSGGLQFF.

This chain uses TRBV12-3 or TRBV12-4 with TRBJ1-1; 12 nucleotides line up with TRBD1. This CDR3 has 14 amino acids. The ends lost 3 bases at V and 7 bases at J; junction bases unmatched: 3. The CDR3 spells CASSFRDRGREAFF. The CDR3 nucleotides read TGTGCCAGCAGTTTCCGGGACAGGGGGCGTGAAGCTTTCTTT.

This chain joins TRBV7-4 and TRBJ2-2; TRBD1 aligns across 7 bases. CDR3 length equals 13 residues. Germline V gene data show CDR1 as SGHVT and CDR2 as SQSDAQ. V trimming: 5 bases; J trimming: 6 bases; junction bases outside the gene matches: 3. The CDR3 sequence is CASSEGTAGELFF. CDR3 sequence (DNA): TGTGCCAGCAGCGAGGGGACAGCCGGGGAGCTGTTTTTT.

V and J are TRBV19 and TRBJ2-4; D is unclear. V lost 5 bases, J lost 0 bases, and 11 bases lay in between. This CDR3 contains 15 residues. CDR1 is LNHDA, CDR2 SQIVND, per germline (reference sequence). CDR3 sequence reads: CASSSSILAKNIQYF. Written as DNA, the CDR3 is TGTGCCAGTAGTTCCTCGATCCTAGCCAAAAACATTCAGTACTTC.

This chain uses TRBV18 with TRBJ2-7; the D gene could be TRBD1 or TRBD2 (5 bases each). Germline V gene sequence: CDR1 KGHSH, CDR2 LQKENI. Trimming shortened V by 5 bases and J by 4 bases, and 12 bases separated the two germline ends. The CDR3 length is 13 residues. The CDR3 nucleotides read TGTGCCAGCTCATACCGGGGCAATTACGAGCAGTACGTC. Translation: CASSYRGNYEQYV.

This clonotype was found many times. The chain couples TRBV12-3 or TRBV12-4 to TRBJ2-1; 10 bases align to TRBD2. This CDR3 has 15 residues. The V and J ends lost 3 bases and 6 bases, in that order; junction bases with no gene match: 5. The CDR3 loop reads CASSLSGGARNEQFF. The CDR3 DNA follows: TGTGCCAGCAGTTTGAGCGGGGGGGCGCGCAATGAGCAGTTCTTC.

In its sample, this clonotype was seen many times. V and J are TRBV7-2 and TRBJ2-3, with 9 bases lining up with TRBD2. Trimming removed 4 bases from V and 0 bases from J; junction bases left unmatched: 5. This CDR3 contains 16 residues. Germline loops: CDR1 SGHTA, CDR2 FQGNSA. The CDR3 sequence: CASSSVAGASTDTQYF. CDR3 sequence (DNA): TGTGCCAGCAGCTCCGTAGCGGGGGCGAGCACAGATACGCAGTATTTT.

The gene calls are TRBV6-1 and TRBJ2-3, with a possible D match to TRBD2 (6 bases). Germline V gene sequence: CDR1 MNHNS, CDR2 SASEGT. The CDR3 consists of 18 residues. V lost 0 bases to trimming and J lost 1 base, with 17 bases between them. CDR3 nucleotide sequence: TGTGCCAGCAGTGAAGCGCCGTTGACTAGGGCCGGCACAGATACGCAGTATTTT. The encoded protein is CASSEAPLTRAGTDTQYF.

This clonotype turned up a few times. The chain joins TRBV11-2 to TRBJ2-1; maybe TRBD1 (5 bases). The V and J ends lost 2 bases and 12 bases respectively, with 8 bases between them. The CDR3 runs 11 residues. The V gene's germline CDR1 is SGHAT and CDR2 FQNNGV. The CDR3 coding sequence is TGTGCCAGCAGCTTACCCCAGGGGCAGTTCTTC. Translation gives CASSLPQGQFF. Full variable domain (rest looked up from reference TRBV11-2 and TRBJ2-1): EAGVAQSPRYKIIEKRQSVAFWCNPISGHATLYWYQQILGQGPKLLIQFQNNGVVDDSQLPKDRFSAERLKGVDSTLKIQPAKLEDSAVYLCASSLPQGQFFGPGTRLTVL.

V is TRBV12-3 or TRBV12-4 and J is TRBJ2-7, with TRBD2 matching 8 bases. The CDR3 is made up of 14 amino acids. Trimming at V came to 3 bases and at J to 5 bases, leaving 6 bases not matched to a gene. The CDR3 DNA reads TGTGCCAGCAGTTTCCGGGGGGGGAACGACGAGCAGTACTTC. Protein: CASSFRGGNDEQYF.

The table lists this clonotype with many counts. The chain employs TRBV7-2 and TRBJ2-1; D is ambiguous. Per germline, CDR1 SGHTA and CDR2 FQGNSA. V lost 2 bases to trimming and J lost 14 bases, with 16 bases between them. This CDR3 is 13 amino acids long. CDR3: CASSLPTDPLEFF. CDR3 nucleotides: TGTGCCAGCAGCTTACCCACGGACCCTTTAGAGTTCTTC.

The rearrangement uses TRBV12-3 or TRBV12-4 and TRBJ2-1, with D unresolved. Trimming cost V 2 bases and J 7 bases, with 9 bases left between them. The CDR3 is 13 amino acids. The CDR3: CASSLMPWNEQFF. The CDR3 coding sequence is TGTGCCAGCAGTTTAATGCCGTGGAATGAGCAGTTCTTC.

The chain is built from TRBV27 and TRBJ2-2; 7 bases line up with TRBD1. CDR3 size: 16 residues. Germline lookup yields CDR1 MNHEY and CDR2 SMNVEV (reference sequence). V was clipped by 5 bases and J by 1 base; unmatched bases: 7. CDR3 DNA: TGTGCCAGCAGTCCGGGGCGGACAGGGAACACCGGGGAGCTGTTTTTT. It encodes CASSPGRTGNTGELFF.

The table lists this clonotype with many counts. This chain connects TRBV7-9 to TRBJ2-1; no firm D call. The CDR3 totals 12 residues. Between the trimmed V and J ends, which lost 5 bases and 5 bases, there was a span of 7 bases. Germline V gene lookup returns CDR1 SEHNR and CDR2 FQNEAQ (reference sequence). CDR3 DNA: TGTGCCAGCAGCCCCAGAGACAATGAGCAGTTCTTC. This translates into CASSPRDNEQFF.

This clonotype was seen a few times. The rearrangement joins TRBV5-8 to TRBJ2-1; perhaps TRBD2 as D (7 bases). In germline, CDR1 is SGHTS, CDR2 YDEGEE. The CDR3 runs to 16 residues. The germline V and J ends were trimmed by 3 bases and 5 bases, with 18 bases remaining between them. The CDR3 DNA follows: TGTGCCAGCAGCTGGGGGCCCGGGGGGCGAGACAATGAGCAGTTCTTC. Its translation is CASSWGPGGRDNEQFF.

This chain uses TRBV27 with TRBJ2-6; D uncertain. CDR1 is MNHEY, CDR2 SMNVEV, per germline (reference sequence). Deletions cut 3 bases from V and 3 bases from J, with 6 bases between. The CDR3 runs 14 residues. CDR3 protein: CASSFGDGANVLTF. The CDR3 nucleotides are TGTGCCAGCAGTTTTGGGGATGGGGCCAACGTCCTGACTTTC.

The chain combines TRBV7-9 with TRBJ2-1, with D possibly being TRBD2 (7 bases). CDR1 is SEHNR, CDR2 FQNEAQ, per germline (reference sequence). The CDR3 runs 16 residues. With 5 bases removed from V and 6 bases from J, the gap between germline ends came to 20 bases. CDR3 residues: CASSPPGGQAFNEQFF. The CDR3 nucleotides are TGTGCCAGCAGCCCACCCGGGGGGCAGGCGTTCAATGAGCAGTTCTTC.

This rearrangement joins TRBV7-9 to TRBJ2-1; D may be TRBD2 (5 bases). Germline CDR1 reads SEHNR; CDR2 reads FQNEAQ (reference sequence). The V gene lost 5 bases and the J gene lost 4 bases, with 18 bases spanning the gap. The CDR3 has 16 amino acids. CDR3 loop: CASSRTDGLLYNEQFF. DNA for the CDR3: TGTGCCAGCAGCCGAACGGACGGACTGTTGTACAATGAGCAGTTCTTC. The variable domain in full, with the rest retrieved from reference TRBV7-9 and TRBJ2-1, is DTGVSQNPRHKITKRGQNVTFRCDPISEHNRLYWYRQTLGQGPEFLTYFQNEAQLEKSRLLSDRFSAERPKGSFSTLEIQRTEQGDSAMYLCASSRTDGLLYNEQFFGPGTRLTVL.

The chain links TRBV5-1 to TRBJ2-1; the D is unclear. Germline V gives CDR1 SGHRS, CDR2 YFSETQ. Trimming pared 0 bases from V and 5 bases from J, leaving 9 bases between. The CDR3 is made up of 14 amino acids. CDR3 bases: TGCGCCAGCAGCTTGGCGGCAGGTGACAATGAGCAGTTCTTC. This encodes CASSLAAGDNEQFF.

This clonotype occurred many times. The rearrangement uses TRBV5-1 and TRBJ2-2, with 9 nucleotides matching TRBD1. The junction had 11 bases not matched to a gene; V was cut back by 4 bases and J by 1 base. This CDR3 is built from 18 residues. CDR1 SGHRS and CDR2 YFSETQ come from the germline V gene. This chain's CDR3 is CASSIPTGGTGNTGELFF. CDR3 DNA: TGCGCCAGCAGCATTCCGACAGGGGGTACGGGGAACACCGGGGAGCTGTTTTTT.

This clonotype was counted only a few times. The chain couples TRBV6-1 to TRBJ1-2; no clear D gene. The germline V gene encodes CDR1 MNHNS and CDR2 SASEGT. The CDR3 consists of 11 residues. V gave up 11 bases and J gave up 8 bases, with 15 bases separating them. As DNA, the CDR3 is TGTGCCCTCAAGGTCGCAGACGGCTACACCTTC. Amino acid sequence: CALKVADGYTF.

This chain connects TRBV11-2 to TRBJ2-1, with TRBD2 identical over 9 bases. The CDR3 sequence is 14 residues long. Trimming removed 5 bases from V and 7 bases from J; junction bases left unmatched: 6. CDR1 and CDR2 from the germline V gene are SGHAT and FQNNGV. This CDR3 is CASSLAGSPNEQFF. In DNA, the CDR3 is TGTGCCAGCAGCCTAGCGGGGAGTCCGAATGAGCAGTTCTTC.

The sample holds many counts of this clonotype. The genes are TRBV12-3 or TRBV12-4 and TRBJ1-4; a possible D gene is TRBD1 (5 bases). V was pared by 3 bases and J by 3 bases, with 14 bases between. CDR3 size: 16 residues. The chain's CDR3 is CASSFILGEANEKLFF. CDR3 sequence (DNA): TGTGCCAGCAGTTTCATCCTGGGGGAGGCTAATGAAAAACTGTTTTTT.